A selection of T cell receptor beta chains follows, all from one sample in a study of shared clonotypes between healthy human individuals. Sequencing used immunoSEQ multiplex PCR; TCRdb keeps in-frame clones, though not all of them. The data show about 610,000 clones, with around 96% seen just once and more than 0.085% held by the top ten. The specimen was naive CD8+ T cells sorted from blood. The receptors shown here come from a woman aged 25 to 39 in good health. The CDR3 runs from the conserved cysteine through the conserved F or W. Each record gives: CDR3 length, J gene, V gene, CDR3 protein.

14 | TRBJ1-5 | TRBV19 | CASSIWTDNQPQHF
16 | TRBJ2-3 | TRBV11-2 | CASSLDSGQGTDTQYF
13 | TRBJ2-1 | TRBV19 | CASSIVRGNEQFF
15 | TRBJ1-2 | TRBV6-5 | CASSYSLGGLYGYTF
12 | TRBJ2-7 | TRBV11-2 | CASSFSPYEQYF
15 | TRBJ2-5 | TRBV2 | CASRLTTGLQETQYF
11 | TRBJ2-1 | TRBV5-4 | CASSSTHQQFF
15 | TRBJ2-7 | TRBV28 | CASSLWDREVYEQYF
14 | TRBJ2-7 | TRBV7-9 | CASTSDRGLGEQYF
15 | TRBJ1-3 | TRBV7-8 | CASSEWGEAGNTIYF
12 | TRBJ1-6 | TRBV28 | CASLTVGSPLHF
12 | TRBJ2-7 | TRBV6-6 | CASSDTGYEQYF
14 | TRBJ1-5 | TRBV27 | CASSRDGSHQPQHF
12 | TRBJ2-7 | TRBV6-1 | CATDESSYEQYF
14 | TRBJ2-3 | TRBV28 | CASSWDRGPDTQYF
15 | TRBJ1-2 | TRBV5-1 | CASRGTDITHYGYTF
17 | TRBJ2-3 | TRBV7-8 | CASSSQEIAGGTDTQYF